This T cell receptor (beta chain) is drawn from a study of cytomegalovirus exposure and HLA in healthy donors. There are 13 residues in the CDR3. Germline V lookup: CDR1 SEHNR, CDR2 FQNEAQ (reference sequence). Trimming stripped 5 bases from V and 1 base from J, with 6 bases between. Method: immunoSEQ multiplex PCR; TCRdb's copy keeps in-frame clones and lacks some. The profile shows 130,000 to 150,000 clones, approximately 85% of them singletons. Sequenced material: PBMCs. This chain links TRBV7-9 with TRBJ2-1, with D possibly matching TRBD2 (5 bases). This clonotype was obtained from a woman aged 25 to 39 in good health and CMV-seronegative. The CDR3 DNA follows: TGTGCCAGCAGCCGGGGATCCTACAATGAGCAGTTCTTC. Its protein is CASSRGSYNEQFF.